The clone carrying this TCR beta chain appeared many times. Its matching antigen is unknown. CDR3 size: 18 residues. Looked up from germline, CDR1 is MNHEY and CDR2 is SMNVEV (reference sequence). Trimming stripped 0 bases from V and 2 bases from J, with 14 bases between. Amplification of the TCR beta CDR3 regions used RNA transcripts (as template). An initial RT-PCR round employing HTBI primers preceded a second-round multiplex PCR. TCRdb fed the multiplex PCR reads into MiXCR, producing one record per CDR3 protein. The repertoire has over 500,000 distinct CDR3 sequences, over 20% of them found once; the top ten carry roughly 6.9%. This sample was taken from a study of Graves' ophthalmopathy and Graves' hyperthyroidism. Overall study results and limits: Ophthalmopathy progression was predicted with around 71% sensitivity and about 72% specificity.

Sequencing was performed on peripheral blood. The clonotype originates from a woman between 18 and 29 years old with stable Graves' hyperthyroidism. Some clones in this sample may be carry-over from other donors' samples. This chain uses TRBV27 with TRBJ2-6; D unresolved. CDR3 nucleotide sequence: TGTGCCAGCAGTTTATCGGCAGGCCGAAAGGCTGGGGCCAACGTCCTGACTTTC. Translation gives CASSLSAGRKAGANVLTF.